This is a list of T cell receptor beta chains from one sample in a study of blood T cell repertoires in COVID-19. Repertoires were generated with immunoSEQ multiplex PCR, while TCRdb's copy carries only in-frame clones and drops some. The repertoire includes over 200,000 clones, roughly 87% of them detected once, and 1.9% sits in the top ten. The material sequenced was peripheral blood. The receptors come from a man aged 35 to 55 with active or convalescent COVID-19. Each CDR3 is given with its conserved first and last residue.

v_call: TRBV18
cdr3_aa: CASSPRIGTSGLQETQYF

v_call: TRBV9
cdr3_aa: CASSVIADTQYF

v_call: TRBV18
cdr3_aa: CASSPKRDRLTGELFF

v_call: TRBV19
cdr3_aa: CASSIPGHPSSGNTIYF

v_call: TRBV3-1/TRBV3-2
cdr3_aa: CASSQGGLRSSYNSPLHF

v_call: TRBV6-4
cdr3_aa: CASSEYRDRAKYF

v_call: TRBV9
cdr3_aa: CASSPGGSSYNEQFF

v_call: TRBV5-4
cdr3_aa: CASSSRRGRGQDGYTF

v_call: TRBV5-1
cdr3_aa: CASSPLGGSYEQYF

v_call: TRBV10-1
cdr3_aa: CASSANFGGGAADTQYF

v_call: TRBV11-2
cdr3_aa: CASSPDRADTQYF

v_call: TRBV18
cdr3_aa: CASSRDRVNTEAFF

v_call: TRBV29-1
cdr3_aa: CSGQRGRGNEQFF

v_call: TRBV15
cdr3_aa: CATSTTRATGELFF

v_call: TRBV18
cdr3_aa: CASSPTTGDTEAFF

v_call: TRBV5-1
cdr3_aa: CASSLGQIYTGELFF

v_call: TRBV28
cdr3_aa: CASSLGRGNQPQHF

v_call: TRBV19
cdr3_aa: CASSIIGQGGGQPQHF

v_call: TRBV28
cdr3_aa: CASSGTDLNNSPLHF

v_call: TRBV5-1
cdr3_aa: CASSLGPRMEETQYF

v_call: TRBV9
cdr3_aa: CASSVGGAYNEQFF

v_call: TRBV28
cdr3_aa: CASSLGGTGGYEQYF

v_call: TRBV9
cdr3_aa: CASSVGGYYGYTF

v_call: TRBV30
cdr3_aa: CAWSKGQAGNTIYF

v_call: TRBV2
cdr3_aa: CASSEEIITEPGYTF

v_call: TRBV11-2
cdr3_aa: CASSREGGWLFF

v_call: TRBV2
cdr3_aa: CASSDPQHSSTDTQYF

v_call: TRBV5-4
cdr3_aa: CASSLPGTATDTQYF

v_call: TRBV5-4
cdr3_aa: CASSSWTEAKNIQYF

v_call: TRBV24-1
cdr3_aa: CATSDPTQWVGGNEQYF

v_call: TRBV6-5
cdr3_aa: CASSLRDRALTFF

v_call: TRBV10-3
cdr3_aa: CAISESSGSPQHF

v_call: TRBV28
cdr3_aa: CASSLSTGFGYTF

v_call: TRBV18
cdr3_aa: CASSEDRASSGNTIYF

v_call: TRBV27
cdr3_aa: CASSAFPEIPMNTEAFF

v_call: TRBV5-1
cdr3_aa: CASSPAGFPQTTEAFF

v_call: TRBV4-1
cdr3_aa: CASSQGQKNTGELFF

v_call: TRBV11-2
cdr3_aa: CASSLVLQGTQYF

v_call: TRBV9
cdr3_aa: CASSPNPGTANEKLFF

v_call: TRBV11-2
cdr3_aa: CASSLDGDTEAFF

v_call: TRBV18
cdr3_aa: CASSPRDTGMGNQPQHF